Reported below is one T cell receptor beta chain. The antigen remains undetermined. Profiled with immunoSEQ multiplex PCR; TCRdb holds only in-frame clones, not every one. Of around 80,000 clones in the sample, roughly 80% were seen once. Germline loops: CDR1 GTSNPN, CDR2 SVGIG (reference sequence). The germline V and J ends were trimmed by 0 bases and 4 bases, with 10 bases remaining between them. The CDR3 is 14 amino acids. The data are from a study of OX40 agonist ivuxolimab in advanced cancers. Background on the study: Previous treatment with anti-PD-1, anti-PD-L1 or anti-CTLA-4 therapy was allowed; over 35% had received some. Study conclusions and caveats: There were, on average, more expanded clones in CD8+ T cells than in CD4+.

The source of this sequence is an adult with an advanced solid tumor such as melanoma, head and neck, liver or kidney cancer. The chain combines TRBV30 with TRBJ1-3, with D uncertain. The sequencing used CD4+ or CD8+ T cells sorted from blood, collected in a trial of the OX40 agonist ivuxolimab. CDR3 amino acids: CAWSVSRTGNTIYF. CDR3 sequence (DNA): TGTGCCTGGAGTGTCTCTCGGACCGGAAACACCATATATTTT.